One sample yielded the 27 T cell receptor beta chains listed below, sequenced in a study of blood T cell repertoires in COVID-19. Data came from immunoSEQ multiplex PCR; TCRdb stores just in-frame clones and leaves some out. The sample lists 200,000 to 300,000 clones, about 90% occurring once. Sequencing used peripheral blood. These receptor sequences come from a young woman who had recovered from COVID-19.

The V gene is TRBV19, the J gene TRBJ1-2; TRBD1 matches at 9 bases. Trimming removed 6 bases from V and 5 bases from J; junction bases left unmatched: 10. CDR1 is LNHDA, CDR2 SQIVND, per germline (reference sequence). The CDR3 spans 15 residues. The CDR3 here is CASRPDRGILYGYTF. CDR3 sequence (DNA): TGTGCCAGTAGACCCGACAGGGGGATTTTGTATGGCTACACCTTC.

The gene calls are TRBV2 and TRBJ1-5; 7 positions match TRBD1. Germline CDR1 is SNHLY and CDR2 is FYNNEI. The V gene end was trimmed by 7 bases and the J gene end by 4 bases; junction bases not matched to a gene: 7. CDR3 size: 14 residues. CDR3: CASTVGTENQPQHF. The DNA of the CDR3 is TGTGCCAGCACCGTCGGGACAGAAAATCAGCCCCAGCATTTT. The full variable domain, its missing parts supplied by reference TRBV2 and TRBJ1-5, is EPEVTQTPSHQVTQMGQEVILRCVPISNHLYFYWYRQILGQKVEFLVSFYNNEISEKSEIFDDQFSVERPDGSNFTLKIRSTKLEDSAMYFCASTVGTENQPQHFGDGTRLSIL.

The gene calls are TRBV6-4 and TRBJ1-1, with D unresolved. The CDR3 covers 13 residues. Germline V lookup: CDR1 MRHNA, CDR2 SNTAGT. Trimming stripped 4 bases from V and 1 base from J, with 7 bases between. In DNA, the CDR3 is TGTGCCAGCAGTGCACAAAAGAACACTGAAGCTTTCTTT. Its translation: CASSAQKNTEAFF.

V usage is TRBV18 and J usage is TRBJ2-3; maybe TRBD1 (5 bases). Germline-derived CDR1 and CDR2 are KGHSH and LQKENI. The length of the CDR3 is 14 residues. Trimming took off 4 bases at V and 2 bases at J, with 10 bases between the two ends. CDR3: CASSLWTYTDTQYF. The CDR3 DNA sequence: TGTGCCAGCTCACTCTGGACATACACAGATACGCAGTATTTT.

The chain links TRBV6-5 to TRBJ2-2; D unresolved. The CDR3 is 15 residues long. The germline V gene encodes CDR1 MNHEY and CDR2 SVGAGI. Trimming pared 2 bases from V and 2 bases from J, leaving 9 bases between. The CDR3 nucleotides read TGTGCCAGCAGTTACGAACAGCCTAACACCGGGGAGCTGTTTTTT. Its protein is CASSYEQPNTGELFF.

The J gene is TRBJ1-2, the V gene TRBV2; 7 bases are a match to TRBD1. Germline V gene sequence: CDR1 SNHLY, CDR2 FYNNEI. The CDR3 has 18 amino acids. Trimming removed 10 bases from V and 2 bases from J; junction bases left unmatched: 22. CDR3 protein: CATARRTGALITNYGYTF. In nucleotides, the CDR3 is TGTGCCACCGCACGTAGGACAGGCGCTCTGATAACGAACTATGGCTACACCTTC.

The chain is built from TRBV6-5 and TRBJ1-6, with TRBD1 matching over 9 bases. After removal of 7 bases from V and 9 bases from J, the junction contained 7 bases not matched to a gene. Germline V gene lookup returns CDR1 MNHEY and CDR2 SVGAGI. The CDR3 spans 14 residues. The CDR3 DNA reads as TGTGCCAGCACCCCCGGGACAGGGAGTTCACCCCTCCACTTT. The encoded protein is CASTPGTGSSPLHF.

The chain employs TRBV27 and TRBJ2-7; D perhaps matches TRBD1 (6 bases). CDR1 is MNHEY and CDR2 is SMNVEV in the germline V gene (reference sequence). CDR3 length equals 15 residues. Trimming removed 0 bases from V and 3 bases from J, with 12 bases in between. DNA for the CDR3: TGTGCCAGCAGTTTATCTCCTCGGACAGTCTACGAGCAGTACTTC. It translates to CASSLSPRTVYEQYF.

The chain has TRBV3-1 (or the pseudogene TRBV3-2) and TRBJ2-1; 7 bases are shared with TRBD1. The CDR3 loop spans 13 amino acids. Germline CDR1 reads LGHDT; CDR2 reads YNNKEL (reference sequence). The trim removed 3 bases at V and 7 bases at J, leaving 3 bases unmatched. The CDR3, as DNA: TGTGCCAGCAGCCATCTGACAGGGAATGAGCAGTTCTTC. As protein: CASSHLTGNEQFF.

The gene calls are TRBV19 and TRBJ1-1; 12 bases agree with TRBD1. Germline values: CDR1 LNHDA, CDR2 SQIVND (reference sequence). The CDR3 totals 14 residues. The V gene end was trimmed by 7 bases and the J gene end by 8 bases; junction bases not matched to a gene: 8. The CDR3 loop is CASKGTGGASEAFF. CDR3 coding DNA: TGTGCCAGTAAGGGGACAGGGGGCGCTTCCGAAGCTTTCTTT.

The chain employs TRBV2 and TRBJ2-7; D may be TRBD2 (7 bases). The CDR3 is made up of 14 amino acids. Germline CDR1 reads SNHLY; CDR2 reads FYNNEI. With 3 bases removed from V and 2 bases from J, the gap between germline ends came to 11 bases. CDR3 DNA sequence: TGTGCCAGCAGTGAGAGGGGGGGCCCCTACGAGCAGTACTTC. Residues: CASSERGGPYEQYF.

The rearrangement links TRBV9 to TRBJ2-5; no clear D. The germline V gene has CDR1 SGDLS and CDR2 YYNGEE. V lost 0 bases to trimming and J lost 5 bases, with 8 bases between them. This CDR3 is 13 amino acids long. This CDR3 is CASSVGPRETQYF. The CDR3 DNA reads TGTGCCAGCAGCGTAGGGCCCAGGGAGACCCAGTACTTC.

The chain joins TRBV20-1 to TRBJ2-1; 8 bases agree with TRBD2. V lost 3 bases to trimming and J lost 6 bases; unmatched junction nucleotides: 7. CDR3 length: 14 residues. CDR1 and CDR2 (germline): DFQATT, SNEGSKA (reference sequence). CDR3 loop: CSASGRGESNEQFF. CDR3 bases: TGCAGTGCTAGTGGGCGGGGGGAGAGCAATGAGCAGTTCTTC.

The chain uses TRBV21-1 and TRBJ2-6; no check of the table's D call, TRBD2, against the DNA was made. TRBV21-1 constitutes a pseudogene. The CDR3 length is 17 residues. DNA of the CDR3: TGTGCCAGCAGCCCTCAGGAGGGCCGCTCTGGGGCCAACGTCCTGACTTTC. It codes for CASSPQEGRSGANVLTF.

This clone has a handful of counts. The chain links TRBV6-5 to TRBJ1-2, with 7 bases lining up with TRBD1. The germline gives CDR1 MNHEY, CDR2 SVGAGI. The CDR3 runs 15 residues. The junction had 10 bases not matched to a gene; V was cut back by 5 bases and J by 4 bases. The CDR3: CASSTGRQGFYGYTF. The CDR3 DNA reads as TGTGCCAGCAGTACCGGGAGACAGGGCTTCTATGGCTACACCTTC.

The chain combines TRBV14 with TRBJ2-7; 11 nucleotides align to TRBD2. Unmatched junction bases numbered 5, after V lost 1 base and J lost 9 bases. Germline V gene sequence: CDR1 SGHDN, CDR2 FVKESK. There are 14 residues in the CDR3. DNA of the CDR3: TGTGCCAGCAGCCAAGGACTAGCGGGGTTCGGGCAGTACTTC. Translated, it gives CASSQGLAGFGQYF.

V is TRBV11-2 and J is TRBJ2-5; maybe TRBD1 (5 bases). CDR1 is SGHAT and CDR2 is FQNNGV in the germline V gene. CDR3 length: 11 amino acids. The V and J ends lost 1 base and 9 bases respectively, with 6 bases between them. The CDR3 DNA sequence: TGTGCCAGCAGCTTAGTAGGGGCCCAGTACTTC. Translated, it gives CASSLVGAQYF.

This clone was seen just once. V and J are TRBV7-9 and TRBJ2-3; possible D gene TRBD1, 5 bases. The V and J ends lost 4 bases and 6 bases respectively, with 14 bases between them. Germline CDR1 reads SEHNR; CDR2 reads FQNEAQ (reference sequence). The length of the CDR3 is 14 residues. In nucleotides, the CDR3 is TGTGCCAGCAGCTCTGACAGTGGTGGCGATACGCAGTATTTT. It translates to CASSSDSGGDTQYF.

The rearrangement joins TRBV6-5 to TRBJ2-5, with 10 positions matching TRBD2. CDR3 length: 15 residues. Trimming at V came to 7 bases and at J to 4 bases, leaving 9 bases not matched to a gene. Germline lookup yields CDR1 MNHEY and CDR2 SVGAGI. The CDR3 sequence: CASTSVAGGRETQYF. CDR3 bases: TGTGCCAGCACCTCGGTAGCGGGGGGAAGAGAGACCCAGTACTTC.

The rearrangement uses TRBV10-3 and TRBJ2-1; tentatively, D is TRBD1 (6 bases). There are 15 residues in the CDR3. Germline V gene sequence: CDR1 ENHRY, CDR2 SYGVKD. V lost 2 bases to trimming and J lost 9 bases, with 17 bases between them. CDR3 sequence reads: CAISEPLGAPGEQFF. Here the CDR3 DNA reads TGTGCCATCAGTGAGCCCCTGGGGGCCCCAGGTGAGCAGTTCTTC.

The chain joins TRBV4-3 to TRBJ2-1, with 10 bases matching TRBD1. This CDR3 contains 17 residues. CDR1 LGHNA and CDR2 YSLEER come from the germline V gene. Germline trimming cut 0 bases from V and 9 bases from J; bases unmatched to any gene: 11. CDR3 nucleotide sequence: TGCGCCAGCAGCCAAGAGAGTCCGGGACAGGGGCCGGGTGAGCAGTTCTTC. Translation: CASSQESPGQGPGEQFF.

The J gene is TRBJ1-6, the V gene TRBV9, with 12 bases matching TRBD1. CDR1 SGDLS and CDR2 YYNGEE come from the germline V gene. The CDR3 sequence is 15 residues long. V lost 3 bases to trimming and J lost 7 bases; unmatched junction nucleotides: 2. CDR3 DNA: TGTGCCAGCAGCGAGGGGACAGGGGGCAATTCACCCCTCCACTTT. Protein sequence: CASSEGTGGNSPLHF.

This clone has just one count. This chain links TRBV3-1 (or the pseudogene TRBV3-2) with TRBJ2-3; no definite D call. Germline assignment: CDR1 LGHDT and CDR2 YNNKEL (reference sequence). Trimming removed 0 bases at V and 8 bases at J, with 9 bases between. This CDR3 contains 13 residues. The DNA of the CDR3 is TGTGCCAGCAGCCAAGATCTTGCGGCTACGCAGTATTTT. It is translated as CASSQDLAATQYF.

The chain has TRBV9 and TRBJ2-3, with 9 bases that match TRBD2. Germline V CDR1 and CDR2: SGDLS, YYNGEE. The V segment lost 0 bases and the J segment 7 bases; nucleotides outside the gene matches: 6. CDR3 length equals 15 residues. Here the CDR3 DNA reads TGTGCCAGCAGCGTAGAGGCGGGGGGGCCACATACGCAGTATTTT. Its protein is CASSVEAGGPHTQYF.

This clone is a singleton in its sample. The CDR3 DNA sequence: TGCAGCTCGTCGGGGGGGCGGTCAGATACGCAGTATTTT. Translation gives CSSSGGRSDTQYF. The chain has TRBV29-1 and TRBJ2-3; 8 nucleotides match TRBD2. With V trimmed by 8 bases and J by 4 bases, 8 bases remained unmatched. CDR1 is SQVTM and CDR2 is ANQGSEA in the germline V gene. CDR3 length: 13 residues.

CDR3 protein: CASSLARVTGELFF. Written as DNA, the CDR3 is TGTGCCAGCAGCTTAGCGCGGGTGACCGGGGAGCTGTTTTTT. The chain recombines TRBV7-2 with TRBJ2-2; TRBD2 is a possible D gene (5 bases). The germline V and J ends were trimmed by 0 bases and 5 bases, with 7 bases remaining between them. The germline V gene encodes CDR1 SGHTA and CDR2 FQGNSA. This CDR3 has 14 residues.

The CDR3 DNA reads TGCAGCGTTGTTGGGGGCGCGGAGACCCAGTACTTC. Amino acid sequence: CSVVGGAETQYF. The chain couples TRBV29-1 to TRBJ2-5; D perhaps matches TRBD1 (6 bases). The ends were cut back, 4 bases at V and 5 bases at J, with 11 bases in the middle. Per germline, CDR1 SQVTM and CDR2 ANQGSEA. The CDR3 loop spans 12 amino acids.